The 12 T cell receptor beta chains listed next were all sequenced from one sample in a study of pediatric ulcerative colitis. The rectum was sampled with one to two pinch biopsies at colonoscopy. Clones were read by immunoSEQ multiplex PCR, and TCRdb kept only the in-frame ones, dropping some. The sample has around 40,000 clones; 60% to 75% are singletons. The sample taken for sequencing was gut tissue. Every receptor here comes from a boy aged 5-17 years with severe ulcerative colitis.

This clone was found a few times. This chain connects TRBV9 to TRBJ2-2, with unresolved D. CDR1 and CDR2 (germline): SGDLS, YYNGEE. With 4 bases removed from V and 4 bases from J, the gap between germline ends came to 5 bases. This CDR3 region has 12 residues. The CDR3 coding sequence is TGTGCCAGCAGCCCCAGCACCGGGGAGCTGTTTTTT. As protein: CASSPSTGELFF.

The chain links TRBV6-6 to TRBJ2-7; D is unclear. The CDR3 is made up of 15 amino acids. Germline values: CDR1 MNHNY, CDR2 SVGAGI (reference sequence). V lost 4 bases to trimming and J lost 2 bases, with 15 bases between them. The CDR3 DNA sequence: TGTGCCAGCAGTTCCCTGGAACGGGCCGCCTACGAGCAGTACTTC. Translating gives CASSSLERAAYEQYF.

Regarding this clone: Mismatch with germline at one junction end may stem from a read error. As DNA, the CDR3 is TGTGCTAGCAGCTTATCTGCAGCCCCCGAGACCCAGTACTTC. Translating gives CASSLSAAPETQYF. V usage is TRBV7-7 and J usage is TRBJ2-5; D unclear. CDR1 is SSHAT and CDR2 is FNYEAQ in the germline V gene (reference sequence). This CDR3 is built from 14 residues.

The CDR3, as DNA: TGTGCCAGCAGCCTACAAATGAGCTCCTACAATGAGCAGTTCTTC. Translation gives CASSLQMSSYNEQFF. The chain links TRBV14 to TRBJ2-1; no clear D gene. The V gene lost 4 bases and the J gene lost 0 bases, with 10 bases spanning the gap. The CDR3 runs 15 residues. Per the germline V gene, CDR1 is SGHDN and CDR2 is FVKESK. Drawing the rest from reference TRBV14 and TRBJ2-1, the complete variable domain is EAGVTQFPSHSVIEKGQTVTLRCDPISGHDNLYWYRRVMGKEIKFLLHFVKESKQDESGMPNNRFLAERTGGTYSTLKVQPAELEDSGVYFCASSLQMSSYNEQFFGPGTRLTVL.

This clone was counted only a few times. This sequence joins TRBV5-1 and TRBJ1-3; weak D call: TRBD1 (5 bases). CDR1 SGHRS and CDR2 YFSETQ come from the germline V gene. CDR3 length: 14 residues. Trimming left V 0 bases short and J 4 bases short, with 8 bases between. The CDR3 DNA sequence: TGCGCCAGCAGCTTGGGAGACAGCGGAAACACCATATATTTT. Its translation: CASSLGDSGNTIYF. The variable domain in full, with the rest retrieved from reference TRBV5-1 and TRBJ1-3, is KAGVTQTPRYLIKTRGQQVTLSCSPISGHRSVSWYQQTPGQGLQFLFEYFSETQRNKGNFPGRFSGRQFSNSRSEMNVSTLELGDSALYLCASSLGDSGNTIYFGEGSWLTVV.

The J gene is TRBJ2-1, the V gene TRBV5-1; TRBD1 is a possible D gene (6 bases). In germline, CDR1 is SGHRS, CDR2 YFSETQ. V dropped 4 bases and J dropped 3 bases, with 14 bases sitting between them. The CDR3 loop spans 15 amino acids. CDR3 sequence: CASSTPGQDYNEQFF. In nucleotides, the CDR3 is TGCGCCAGCAGCACGCCGGGACAAGACTACAATGAGCAGTTCTTC.

About this clone: Because it lacks the conserved phenylalanine or tryptophan at the end, this CDR3 is likely a read error. The chain has TRBV28 and TRBJ1-6; perhaps TRBD1 as D (6 bases). The CDR3 runs to 14 residues. The V gene lost 4 bases and the J gene lost 9 bases, with 13 bases spanning the gap. Germline lookup yields CDR1 MDHEN and CDR2 SYDVKM. The CDR3 bases are TGTGCCAGCAGTTATAATACCAGGGGTTCACCCCTCCACCTT. Translated: CASSYNTRGSPLHL.

This clone came up once. The genes are TRBV5-1 and TRBJ2-7; D call uncertain. The V and J ends lost 4 bases and 0 bases respectively, with 8 bases between them. The length of the CDR3 is 13 residues. The germline gives CDR1 SGHRS, CDR2 YFSETQ. The CDR3 reads CASSLIYSYEQYF. CDR3 coding DNA: TGCGCCAGCAGCCTCATATACTCCTACGAGCAGTACTTC.

The chain combines TRBV9 with TRBJ2-3, with 8 bases fitting TRBD2. The germline V gene encodes CDR1 SGDLS and CDR2 YYNGEE. The CDR3 has 15 residues. V lost 4 bases to trimming and J lost 0 bases; unmatched junction nucleotides: 4. CDR3 loop: CASSFSGASTDTQYF. CDR3 DNA: TGTGCCAGCAGCTTTAGCGGGGCTAGCACAGATACGCAGTATTTT.

CDR3: CASSPFRTVENQPQHF. The CDR3 DNA sequence: TGTGCCAGTAGTCCATTCCGGACAGTTGAAAATCAGCCCCAGCATTTT. The chain employs TRBV19 and TRBJ1-5; TRBD1 is a possible D gene (6 bases). V lost 5 bases and J 4 bases, leaving 18 bases between the germline ends. Germline-derived CDR1 and CDR2 are LNHDA and SQIVND (reference sequence). The CDR3 length is 16 residues.

The chain links TRBV2 to TRBJ1-6; D unresolved. The CDR3 length is 15 residues. Trimming took off 7 bases at V and 4 bases at J, with 14 bases between the two ends. Germline-derived CDR1 and CDR2 are SNHLY and FYNNEI. The CDR3 nucleotides read TGTGCCAGCAAAGAGACCGCTTCTTATAATTCACCCCTCCACTTT. Its translation is CASKETASYNSPLHF.

The chain uses TRBV19 and TRBJ1-2; tentative D call: TRBD1 (5 bases). Trimming took 0 bases from V and 3 from J, leaving 8 bases between them. The CDR3 sequence is 14 residues long. Per germline, CDR1 LNHDA and CDR2 SQIVND (reference sequence). CDR3 in DNA: TGTGCCAGTAGTATAGATGACAGCTACTATGGCTACACCTTC. This encodes CASSIDDSYYGYTF.